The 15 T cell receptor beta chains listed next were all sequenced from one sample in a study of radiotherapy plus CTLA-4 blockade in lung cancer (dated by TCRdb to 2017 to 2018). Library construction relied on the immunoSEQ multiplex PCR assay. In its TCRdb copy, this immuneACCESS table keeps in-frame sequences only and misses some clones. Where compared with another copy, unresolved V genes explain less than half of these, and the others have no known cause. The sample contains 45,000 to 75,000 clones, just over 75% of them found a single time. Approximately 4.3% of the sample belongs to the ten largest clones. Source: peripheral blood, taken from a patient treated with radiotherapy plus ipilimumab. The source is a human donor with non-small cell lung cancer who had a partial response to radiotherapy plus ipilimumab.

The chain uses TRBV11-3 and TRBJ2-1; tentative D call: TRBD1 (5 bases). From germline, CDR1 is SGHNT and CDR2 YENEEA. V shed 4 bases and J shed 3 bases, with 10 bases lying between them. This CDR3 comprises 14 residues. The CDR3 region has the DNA TGTGCCAGCAGCTCTAGGGGAAGCTACAATGAGCAGTTCTTC. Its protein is CASSSRGSYNEQFF.

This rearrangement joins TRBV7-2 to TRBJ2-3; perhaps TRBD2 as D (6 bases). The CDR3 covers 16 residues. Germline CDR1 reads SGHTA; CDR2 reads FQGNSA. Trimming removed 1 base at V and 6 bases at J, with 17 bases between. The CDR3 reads CASSLGSAEGTDTQYF. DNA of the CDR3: TGTGCCAGCAGCTTAGGATCGGCGGAGGGGACCGATACGCAGTATTTT.

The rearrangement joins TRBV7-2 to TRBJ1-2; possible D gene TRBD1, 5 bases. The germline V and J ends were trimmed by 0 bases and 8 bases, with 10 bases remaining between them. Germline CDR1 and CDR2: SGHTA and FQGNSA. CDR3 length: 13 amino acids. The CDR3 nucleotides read TGTGCCAGCAGCTTAGCGGGGGGTGTAGGCTACACCTTC. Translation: CASSLAGGVGYTF.

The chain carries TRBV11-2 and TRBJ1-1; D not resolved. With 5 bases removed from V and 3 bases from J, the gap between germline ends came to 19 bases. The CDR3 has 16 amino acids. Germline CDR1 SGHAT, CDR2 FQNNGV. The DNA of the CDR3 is TGTGCCAGCAGCCAAACGACCCGGGGTGAGGACACTGAAGCTTTCTTT. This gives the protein CASSQTTRGEDTEAFF.

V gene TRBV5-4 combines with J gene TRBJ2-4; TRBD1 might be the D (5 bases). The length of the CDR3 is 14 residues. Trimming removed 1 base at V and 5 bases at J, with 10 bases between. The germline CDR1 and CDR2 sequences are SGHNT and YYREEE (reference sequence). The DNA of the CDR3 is TGTGCCAGCAGCTTGCAGGGATTCGAAAACATTCAGTACTTC. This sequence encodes CASSLQGFENIQYF.

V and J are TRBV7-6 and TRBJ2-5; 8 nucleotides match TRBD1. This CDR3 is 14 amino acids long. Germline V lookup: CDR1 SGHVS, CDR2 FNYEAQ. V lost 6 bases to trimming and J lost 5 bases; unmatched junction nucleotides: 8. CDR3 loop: CASSPAGGRETQYF. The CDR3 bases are TGTGCCAGCAGTCCCGCAGGGGGCCGGGAGACCCAGTACTTC. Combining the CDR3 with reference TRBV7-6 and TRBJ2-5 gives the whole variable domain GAGVSQSPRYKVTKRGQDVALRCDPISGHVSLYWYRQALGQGPEFLTYFNYEAQQDKSGLPNDRFSAERPEGSISTLTIQRTEQRDSAMYRCASSPAGGRETQYFGPGTRLLVL.

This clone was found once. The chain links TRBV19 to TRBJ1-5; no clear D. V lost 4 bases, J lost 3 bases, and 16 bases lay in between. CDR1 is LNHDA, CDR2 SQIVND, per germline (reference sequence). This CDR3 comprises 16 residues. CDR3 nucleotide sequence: TGTGCCAGTAGTACCTTGATGGCAGGAAACAATCAGCCCCAGCATTTT. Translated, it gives CASSTLMAGNNQPQHF.

The CDR3 loop is CASSYRVPSNQPQHF. The CDR3 nucleotides are TGTGCCAGCAGCTACAGGGTTCCTAGCAATCAGCCCCAGCATTTT. The chain carries TRBV5-6 and TRBJ1-5; a weak D match, TRBD1 (6 bases). The CDR3 has 15 residues. Germline CDR1 SGHDT, CDR2 YYEEEE. With 3 bases removed from V and 0 bases from J, the gap between germline ends came to 10 bases.

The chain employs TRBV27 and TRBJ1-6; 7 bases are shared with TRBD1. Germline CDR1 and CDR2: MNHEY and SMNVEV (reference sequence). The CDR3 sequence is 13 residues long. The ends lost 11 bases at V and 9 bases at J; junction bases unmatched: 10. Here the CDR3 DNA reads TGTGCCGCCCGGGGAACAGGGGTTTCACCCCTCCACTTT. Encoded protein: CAARGTGVSPLHF.

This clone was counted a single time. The CDR3 protein is CATSSQHRGSNQPQHF. The CDR3 bases are TGTGCCACCAGCAGTCAGCACAGGGGAAGCAATCAGCCCCAGCATTTT. This chain uses TRBV15 with TRBJ1-5; 7 nucleotides align to TRBD1. This CDR3 is 16 amino acids long. Per the germline V gene, CDR1 is LNHNV and CDR2 is YYDKDF (reference sequence). The V and J ends lost 3 bases and 1 base, in that order; junction bases with no gene match: 6.

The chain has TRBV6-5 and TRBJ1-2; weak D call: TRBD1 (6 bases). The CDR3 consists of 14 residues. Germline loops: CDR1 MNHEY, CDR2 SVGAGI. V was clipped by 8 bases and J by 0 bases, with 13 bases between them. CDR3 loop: CASAPQGTNYGYTF. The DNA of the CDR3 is TGTGCCAGCGCCCCCCAGGGGACTAACTATGGCTACACCTTC.

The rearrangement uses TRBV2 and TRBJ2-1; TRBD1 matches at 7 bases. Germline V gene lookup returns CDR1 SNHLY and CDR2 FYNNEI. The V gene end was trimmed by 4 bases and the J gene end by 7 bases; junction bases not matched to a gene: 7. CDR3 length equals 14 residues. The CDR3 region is CASSGTGVRNEQFF. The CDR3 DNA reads TGTGCCAGCAGTGGTACAGGGGTTAGGAATGAGCAGTTCTTC.

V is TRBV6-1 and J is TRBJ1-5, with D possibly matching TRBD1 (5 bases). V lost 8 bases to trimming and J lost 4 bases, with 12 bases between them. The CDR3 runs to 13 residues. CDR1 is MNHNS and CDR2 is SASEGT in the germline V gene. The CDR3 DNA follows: TGTGCCAGCGTAGGGGTTGGGAATCAGCCCCAGCATTTT. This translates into CASVGVGNQPQHF.

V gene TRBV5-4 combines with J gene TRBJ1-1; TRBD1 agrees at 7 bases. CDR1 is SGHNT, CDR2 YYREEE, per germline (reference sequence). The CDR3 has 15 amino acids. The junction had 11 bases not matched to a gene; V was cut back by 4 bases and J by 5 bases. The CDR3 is CASSQKTGAWTEAFF. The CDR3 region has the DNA TGTGCCAGCAGCCAGAAAACAGGGGCGTGGACTGAAGCTTTCTTT.

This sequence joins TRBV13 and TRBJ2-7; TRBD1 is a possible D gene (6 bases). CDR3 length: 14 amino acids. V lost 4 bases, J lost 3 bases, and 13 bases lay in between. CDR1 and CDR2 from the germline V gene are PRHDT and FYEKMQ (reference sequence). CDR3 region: CASSSAARGYEQYF. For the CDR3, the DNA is TGTGCCAGCAGCTCCGCGGCCAGGGGCTACGAGCAGTACTTC.